This TCR beta chain was captured by sequencing in a study of CD8+ T cells in alopecia areata. Study-level information: In an open-label trial, patients got 5 to 10 mg tofacitinib twice daily. A 6-month period off drug followed tofacitinib, which lasted 6 to 18 months. Points from the study as a whole: Unlike in mice, where it was clearer, TCR sharing across patients was less clear, possibly HLA-related.

Losses at the gene ends were 5 bases for V and 3 bases for J; bases not matched to a gene: 6. Germline CDR1 is PRHDT and CDR2 is FYEKMQ (reference sequence). The CDR3 extends over 14 amino acids. Alopecia areata patients gave lesional scalp punch biopsies and peripheral blood samples. Turning to this clone: What it recognizes is unknown.

Isolated RNA was reverse transcribed into cDNA used as the sequencing template. Clones were read by immunoSEQ multiplex PCR, and TCRdb kept only the in-frame ones, dropping some. The sample comprises 160,000 or so clones, about 50% of which are singletons, and just under 20% rests with the top ten. The source of this sequence is a human donor with alopecia areata. The V gene is TRBV13, the J gene TRBJ2-5; 7 bases line up with TRBD1. This sample comprised CD8+ T cells sorted from blood, obtained at week 0. The CDR3 DNA reads TGTGCCAGCAGCCCCTCCGGGACAGAAGAGACCCAGTACTTC. Amino acids: CASSPSGTEETQYF.